Below are 8 T cell receptor beta chains sequenced from a single sample in a study of vaccination and CD4 T cells after COVID-19. An Oncomine TCR Beta short-read assay was used to sequence the DNA from cultured CD4+ T cells. One entry per CDR3 protein, called by TCRdb with MiXCR from the PCR reads. Here the sample spans 4,500 to 6,000 distinct CDR3 sequences, about 40% being singletons. For these TCRs, the target antigens are not known. The treatment is: roughly 10-day PBMC culture with coronavirus spike peptide pools or control peptides (ViraFEST assay). Collection of the unexposed donor's CD4+ T cells took place before the COVID-19 pandemic (2011-2018). What was sequenced was CD4+ T cells from blood, cultured in vitro. The receptors here all came from a human donor in good health.

There are a few counts of this clonotype. The rearrangement links TRBV12-3 or TRBV12-4 to TRBJ1-1, with D maybe TRBD1 (6 bases). The CDR3 length is 14 residues. V was shortened by 6 bases and J by 4 bases, with 15 bases between the two germline ends. The CDR3 bases are TGTGCCAGCAGGGCGGACAGCGCCCGCACTGAAGCTTTCTTT. Its protein is CASRADSARTEAFF.

The V gene is TRBV7-9, the J gene TRBJ1-1; D perhaps matches TRBD1 (5 bases). The CDR3 length is 14 residues. Per the germline V gene, CDR1 is SEHNR and CDR2 is FQNEAQ (reference sequence). Trimming cost V 4 bases and J 2 bases, with 11 bases left between them. The CDR3 DNA sequence: TGTGCCAGCAGCTCCTGGGACGGCAACACTGAAGCTTTCTTT. Translating gives CASSSWDGNTEAFF.

The chain couples TRBV6-1 to TRBJ1-2; a weak D match, TRBD1 (5 bases). There are 13 residues in the CDR3. The germline V gene encodes CDR1 MNHNS and CDR2 SASEGT. The V end was cut by 7 bases, the J end by 7 bases, with 16 bases between. The CDR3 loop is CASTLIQGSGYTF. As DNA, the CDR3 is TGTGCCAGCACTCTAATTCAGGGAAGTGGCTACACCTTC.

This clonotype was found a few times. The chain carries TRBV29-1 and TRBJ1-2; D ambiguous. Trimming took 4 bases from V and 2 from J, leaving 8 bases between them. CDR1 and CDR2 from the germline V gene are SQVTM and ANQGSEA. The CDR3 length is 12 residues. The CDR3 DNA reads TGCAGCGTTGTTCGGGGAAACTATGGCTACACCTTC. Residues: CSVVRGNYGYTF.

The rearrangement links TRBV7-9 to TRBJ2-2; D not resolved. The V end was cut by 6 bases, the J end by 5 bases, with 19 bases between. There are 16 residues in the CDR3. Germline V gives CDR1 SEHNR, CDR2 FQNEAQ (reference sequence). This CDR3 is CASRSGLTLGTGELFF. As DNA, the CDR3 is TGTGCCAGCAGGTCTGGTCTTACGTTAGGAACCGGGGAGCTGTTTTTT.

The sample holds a few counts of this clonotype. The CDR3 is CATSRVGGARTEAFF. The CDR3 DNA is TGTGCCACCAGCAGAGTAGGGGGGGCGCGAACTGAAGCTTTCTTT. The chain combines TRBV15 with TRBJ1-1; D may be TRBD1 (6 bases). This CDR3 is 15 amino acids long. Looked up from germline, CDR1 is LNHNV and CDR2 is YYDKDF (reference sequence). Trimming took 1 base from V and 5 from J, leaving 14 bases between them.

The chain has TRBV20-1 and TRBJ1-6, with 10 positions matching TRBD1. The junction had 4 bases not matched to a gene; V was cut back by 2 bases and J by 9 bases. The germline V gene encodes CDR1 DFQATT and CDR2 SNEGSKA (reference sequence). The length of the CDR3 is 14 residues. The CDR3 sequence is CSARPGQGSSPLHF. CDR3 coding DNA: TGCAGTGCTAGACCGGGACAGGGGTCTTCACCCCTCCACTTT.

The rearrangement links TRBV23-1 to TRBJ2-1; 9 positions match TRBD2. TRBV23-1 is designated an ORF whose function remains uncertain. The V gene end was trimmed by 3 bases and the J gene end by 3 bases; junction bases not matched to a gene: 0. This CDR3 comprises 14 residues. CDR3 sequence reads: CASSQRGGYNEQFF. The CDR3 bases are TGCGCCAGCAGTCAGCGGGGGGGCTACAATGAGCAGTTCTTC.